A single sample is the source of the 13 T cell receptor beta chains below, sequenced in a study of blood T cells in healthy people across ages (dated by TCRdb to between 2014 and 2017). Library creation used 5' RACE. The reads were generated on an Illumina HiSeq 2500. A second PCR of roughly 6 to 11 cycles was run with a J-beta primer mix and a sample-barcoded 5' primer. In-frame beta chains were kept once TCRdb had trimmed the public reads at Q25 with fastp and called clones with MiXCR. Records with the same CDR3 protein are collapsed into one entry carrying the most frequent genes and DNA. The sample table records about 730,000 distinct CDR3 sequences; roughly 45% of these occur just once. Together, the top ten hold 20% of the sample. The material sequenced was blood. The receptors shown here come from a woman aged 55-70 years in good health.

This clonotype was counted only a few times. V is TRBV7-9 and J is TRBJ2-1; D gene unclear. Germline CDR1 reads SEHNR; CDR2 reads FQNEAQ (reference sequence). The CDR3 is 12 amino acids. Trimming cost V 4 bases and J 12 bases, with 13 bases left between them. The CDR3: CASSYTTSSQFF. CDR3 DNA: TGTGCCAGCAGCTATACTACATCGTCGCAGTTCTTC.

This rearrangement joins TRBV7-2 to TRBJ2-7, with D possibly TRBD1 on 6 matching bases. Trimming shortened V by 5 bases and J by 5 bases, and 16 bases separated the two germline ends. The V gene's germline CDR1 is SGHTA and CDR2 FQGNSA. The CDR3 contains 14 residues. CDR3 residues: CASSPTGSGNEQYF. CDR3 DNA sequence: TGTGCCAGCAGCCCCACAGGGTCGGGGAACGAGCAGTACTTC. Full variable domain (remainder filled in from reference TRBV7-2 and TRBJ2-7): GAGVSQSPSNKVTEKGKDVELRCDPISGHTALYWYRQSLGQGLEFLIYFQGNSAPDKSGLPSDRFSAERTGGSVSTLTIQRTQQEDSAVYLCASSPTGSGNEQYFGPGTRLTVT.

The rearrangement uses TRBV28 and TRBJ1-1; D might be TRBD1 (6 bases). The CDR3 extends over 14 amino acids. The ends were cut back, 5 bases at V and 4 bases at J, with 14 bases in the middle. CDR1 and CDR2 from the germline V gene are MDHEN and SYDVKM. The CDR3 DNA reads as TGTGCCAGCAGTGGGGGCAAAATAGGCACTGAAGCTTTCTTT. Its protein product is CASSGGKIGTEAFF.

In its sample, this clonotype was seen a few times. The chain uses TRBV5-5 and TRBJ1-2; 7 positions match TRBD1. The CDR3 is made up of 14 amino acids. Germline V gives CDR1 SGHKS, CDR2 YYEKEE (reference sequence). Trimming removed 0 bases from V and 6 bases from J; junction bases left unmatched: 5. CDR3 amino acids: CASSLASGTDGYTF. CDR3 nucleotides: TGTGCCAGCAGCTTGGCGTCGGGGACAGATGGCTACACCTTC.

This clonotype was detected only a few times. V is TRBV6-6 and J is TRBJ1-2; TRBD1 might be the D (5 bases). V lost 6 bases and J lost 7, with 18 bases in between. Germline values: CDR1 MNHNY, CDR2 SVGAGI (reference sequence). This CDR3 comprises 14 residues. Here the CDR3 DNA reads TGTGCCAGCAGGTCCGGGGGGGATCTGCGTGGCTACACCTTC. It specifies CASRSGGDLRGYTF.

Only one count was recorded for this clonotype. At one of its ends the junction is not consistent with the germline gene, which may arise from a read error. The chain employs TRBV7-9 and TRBJ2-3; D may correspond to TRBD1 or TRBD2 (5 bases each). Germline V CDR1 and CDR2: SEHNR, FQNEAQ (reference sequence). The CDR3 length is 15 residues. The CDR3 DNA sequence: TGTGCCAGCAGCTACCGACAGTCTAGCATAGATACGCAGTATTTT. Amino acids: CASSYRQSSIDTQYF.

The chain carries TRBV11-2 and TRBJ2-1; tentative D call: TRBD1 (5 bases). This CDR3 spans 12 amino acids. CDR1 is SGHAT and CDR2 is FQNNGV in the germline V gene. The V end was cut by 3 bases, the J end by 8 bases, with 8 bases between. The CDR3 DNA follows: TGTGCCAGCAGCTTTAAAGGGGATGAGCAGTTCTTC. This translates into CASSFKGDEQFF.

This clonotype was detected many times. The J gene is TRBJ2-1, the V gene TRBV7-9; D ambiguous. Trimming removed 2 bases at V and 2 bases at J, with 7 bases between. CDR3 length: 14 amino acids. CDR1 and CDR2 (germline): SEHNR, FQNEAQ (reference sequence). The CDR3 bases are TGTGCCAGCAGCTTACCATACCCCTACAATGAGCAGTTCTTC. Amino acid sequence: CASSLPYPYNEQFF.

V usage is TRBV20-1 and J usage is TRBJ2-7; D remains ambiguous. Matching the DNA end better, TRBJ2-5 makes the J call doubtful. The V gene's germline CDR1 is DFQATT and CDR2 SNEGSKA (reference sequence). The CDR3 extends over 12 amino acids. The CDR3 reads CSAREQWETQYF. The CDR3 bases are TGCAGTGCTAGAGAACAGTGGGAGACCCAGTACTTC.

In this sample, this clonotype turned up many times. J is TRBJ1-2 and V is TRBV7-2, with D perhaps matching TRBD1 (6 bases). Trimming cost V 4 bases and J 3 bases, with 9 bases left between them. This CDR3 has 13 amino acids. Germline-derived CDR1 and CDR2 are SGHTA and FQGNSA. Here the CDR3 reads CASSYSGDYGYTF. The DNA of the CDR3 is TGTGCCAGCAGCTATTCAGGGGACTATGGCTACACCTTC.

V is TRBV10-3 and J is TRBJ2-1; D not certain. CDR1 is ENHRY, CDR2 SYGVKD, per germline. CDR3 size: 15 residues. Trimming took off 0 bases at V and 3 bases at J, with 9 bases between the two ends. In nucleotides, the CDR3 is TGTGCCATCAGTGAGTCGGCAGGTTACTACAATGAGCAGTTCTTC. It is translated as CAISESAGYYNEQFF.

This clonotype has a count of ten or more. The gene calls are TRBV29-1 and TRBJ2-3; D call uncertain. V shed 6 bases and J shed 3 bases, with 10 bases lying between them. The CDR3 covers 12 residues. Germline CDR1 is SQVTM and CDR2 is ANQGSEA. Here the CDR3 reads CSVERRTDTQYF. CDR3 in DNA: TGCAGCGTGGAGAGAAGGACAGATACGCAGTATTTT.

The rearrangement joins TRBV4-2 to TRBJ2-1; 14 nucleotides agree with TRBD2. The CDR3 is 17 amino acids. Germline assignment: CDR1 LGHNA and CDR2 YNFKEQ. The J segment lost 7 bases and the V segment lost 4 bases, leaving 9 bases of the junction unmatched. The CDR3 DNA reads TGTGCCAGCAGCCCGAGACTAGCGGGAGGGCTAGGGAATGAGCAGTTCTTC. Residues: CASSPRLAGGLGNEQFF.